These 29 T cell receptor beta chains originate from one sample sequenced in a study of cytomegalovirus exposure and HLA in healthy donors. Primers: 60 Vbeta forward and 13 Jbeta reverse. Profiling relied on immunoSEQ multiplex PCR, and the TCRdb table lists in-frame clones only, not all of them. The data hold about 190,000 clones, with approximately 84% observed a single time. Sequencing was carried out using PBMCs. These TCRs come from a boy between 10 and 17 years old in good health and CMV-seronegative.

The chain combines TRBV28 with TRBJ2-5, with 8 bases aligning to TRBD1. The CDR3 loop spans 16 amino acids. Germline-derived CDR1 and CDR2 are MDHEN and SYDVKM. The V segment lost 1 base and the J segment 5 bases; nucleotides outside the gene matches: 9. The CDR3 reads CASSLFPGTGMETQYF. CDR3 in DNA: TGTGCCAGCAGTTTATTCCCCGGGACAGGTATGGAGACCCAGTACTTC.

The V and J genes are TRBV7-2 and TRBJ2-5; tentative D call: TRBD2 (6 bases). The DNA end lines up better with TRBJ2-7; the J call may be wrong. CDR1 and CDR2 (germline): SGHTA, FQGNSA. The CDR3 consists of 15 residues. CDR3 sequence: CASTLPGLDSYEQYF. As DNA, the CDR3 is TGTGCCAGCACCCTACCGGGACTGGACTCCTACGAGCAGTACTTC.

The chain recombines TRBV9 with TRBJ1-6; TRBD1 agrees at 10 bases. Germline lookup yields CDR1 SGDLS and CDR2 YYNGEE. The CDR3 spans 15 residues. V was pared by 3 bases and J by 9 bases, with 6 bases of the junction left unmatched. Here the CDR3 reads CASSGMGQGSSPLHF. DNA of the CDR3: TGTGCCAGCAGCGGAATGGGACAGGGGAGTTCACCCCTCCACTTT. Full variable domain (remainder filled in from reference TRBV9 and TRBJ1-6): DSGVTQTPKHLITATGQRVTLRCSPRSGDLSVYWYQQSLDQGLQFLIQYYNGEERAKGNILERFSAQQFPDLHSELNLSSLELGDSALYFCASSGMGQGSSPLHFGNGTRLTVT.

This clone was detected only a few times. The genes are TRBV2 and TRBJ2-7; TRBD1 is a possible D gene (5 bases). Trimming cost V 3 bases and J 7 bases, with 10 bases left between them. The CDR3 is 12 residues long. Germline V gives CDR1 SNHLY, CDR2 FYNNEI. CDR3 loop: CASSEDTGEQYF. The CDR3 bases are TGTGCCAGCAGTGAGGACACTGGAGAGCAGTACTTC.

The chain is built from TRBV5-1 and TRBJ2-5, with 10 bases that match TRBD2. This CDR3 is 17 amino acids long. Losses at the gene ends were 3 bases for V and 2 bases for J; bases not matched to a gene: 10. Per germline, CDR1 SGHRS and CDR2 YFSETQ. The CDR3 reads CASSSWDLAGGQETQYF. CDR3 coding DNA: TGCGCCAGCAGCTCGTGGGATTTAGCGGGGGGTCAAGAGACCCAGTACTTC.

The V call is TRBV5-1, the J call TRBJ2-5, with D possibly TRBD1 on 5 matching bases. Trimming removed 3 bases at V and 3 bases at J, with 18 bases between. The CDR3 is 16 amino acids. CDR1 is SGHRS, CDR2 YFSETQ, per germline. The CDR3 DNA reads as TGCGCCAGCAGCTCCCCGCCGGCAGGGAAGAAAGAGACCCAGTACTTC. Protein sequence: CASSSPPAGKKETQYF. The whole variable domain, remainder taken from reference TRBV5-1 and TRBJ2-5, is KAGVTQTPRYLIKTRGQQVTLSCSPISGHRSVSWYQQTPGQGLQFLFEYFSETQRNKGNFPGRFSGRQFSNSRSEMNVSTLELGDSALYLCASSSPPAGKKETQYFGPGTRLLVL.

The rearrangement joins TRBV5-4 to TRBJ2-5; 12 bases map to TRBD2. The CDR3 is 15 amino acids. Germline assignment: CDR1 SGHNT and CDR2 YYREEE (reference sequence). The V and J ends lost 2 bases and 6 bases, in that order; junction bases with no gene match: 5. CDR3 DNA: TGTGCCAGCAGCTTACCGACTAGCGGGGGAAAGACCCAGTACTTC. Encoded protein: CASSLPTSGGKTQYF.

The V gene is TRBV19, the J gene TRBJ2-6, with D perhaps matching TRBD1 (6 bases). The V gene's germline CDR1 is LNHDA and CDR2 SQIVND (reference sequence). The CDR3 has 14 residues. The V end lost 6 bases, the J end lost 2 bases, and 8 bases lay between the germline ends. Here the CDR3 reads CASSDRPGANVLTF. DNA of the CDR3: TGTGCCAGTAGCGACAGGCCTGGGGCCAACGTCCTGACTTTC.

The CDR3 sequence: CASTHRELATEAFF. CDR3 sequence (DNA): TGTGCCAGCACCCACAGGGAATTGGCCACTGAAGCTTTCTTT. The V call is TRBV7-9, the J call TRBJ1-1; D perhaps matches TRBD1 (6 bases). V lost 7 bases and J lost 4, with 16 bases in between. The CDR3 consists of 14 residues. Germline CDR1 SEHNR, CDR2 FQNEAQ (reference sequence). Variable domain in full (rest from reference TRBV7-9 and TRBJ1-1): DTGVSQNPRHKITKRGQNVTFRCDPISEHNRLYWYRQTLGQGPEFLTYFQNEAQLEKSRLLSDRFSAERPKGSFSTLEIQRTEQGDSAMYLCASTHRELATEAFFGQGTRLTVV.

The CDR3 here is CASRLQGGNSPLHF. CDR3 bases: TGTGCCAGCAGGTTACAGGGGGGTAATTCACCCCTCCACTTT. The rearrangement joins TRBV5-4 to TRBJ1-6, with 8 bases aligning to TRBD1. V lost 5 bases to trimming and J lost 6 bases; unmatched junction nucleotides: 4. CDR1 SGHNT and CDR2 YYREEE come from the germline V gene (reference sequence). The CDR3 contains 14 residues.

This clone has just one count. V gene TRBV6-1 combines with J gene TRBJ1-1; D call uncertain. Per germline, CDR1 MNHNS and CDR2 SASEGT. Trimming removed 7 bases from V and 3 bases from J, with 12 bases in between. This CDR3 region has 13 residues. This CDR3 is CASTPVIDTEAFF. For the CDR3, the DNA is TGTGCCAGCACCCCGGTGATCGACACTGAAGCTTTCTTT.

With regard to this clone: At one boundary the junction diverges from the germline segment, which might be a read error. This chain connects TRBV5-1 to TRBJ1-2; 9 bases match TRBD1. Germline V gives CDR1 SGHRS, CDR2 YFSETQ. The length of the CDR3 is 14 residues. For the CDR3, the DNA is TGCACCAGCAGCCCCGGGACAGGGCCCTATGGCTACACCTTC. It translates to CTSSPGTGPYGYTF. Full variable domain (remainder filled in from reference TRBV5-1 and TRBJ1-2): KAGVTQTPRYLIKTRGQQVTLSCSPISGHRSVSWYQQTPGQGLQFLFEYFSETQRNKGNFPGRFSGRQFSNSRSEMNVSTLELGDSALYLCTSSPGTGPYGYTFGSGTRLTVV.

Only one count was recorded for this clone. V is TRBV18 and J is TRBJ1-4; D perhaps matches TRBD1 (5 bases). V was clipped by 6 bases and J by 0 bases, with 14 bases between them. Germline assignment: CDR1 KGHSH and CDR2 LQKENI. The CDR3 is 16 residues long. The CDR3 sequence is CASSYDSRSTNEKLFF. CDR3 nucleotides: TGTGCCAGCTCCTACGACAGCAGATCAACTAATGAAAAACTGTTTTTT. The whole variable domain, filled in from reference TRBV18 and TRBJ1-4, reads NAGVMQNPRHLVRRRGQEARLRCSPMKGHSHVYWYRQLPEEGLKFMVYLQKENIIDESGMPKERFSAEFPKEGPSILRIQQVVRGDSAAYFCASSYDSRSTNEKLFFGSGTQLSVL.

CDR3 DNA sequence: TGTGCCTGGAGTGTAAACACCCTAGCCAAAAACATTCAGTACTTC. It encodes CAWSVNTLAKNIQYF. The chain combines TRBV30 with TRBJ2-4; D uncertain. The germline V gene has CDR1 GTSNPN and CDR2 SVGIG (reference sequence). With 0 bases removed from V and 0 bases from J, the gap between germline ends came to 9 bases. This CDR3 is built from 15 residues.

The rearrangement uses TRBV7-9 and TRBJ2-7, with 7 bases identical to TRBD1. CDR1 is SEHNR, CDR2 FQNEAQ, per germline (reference sequence). The CDR3 contains 14 residues. The trim removed 5 bases at V and 7 bases at J, leaving 11 bases unmatched. The CDR3 region is CASSTTGQNREQYF. CDR3 coding DNA: TGTGCCAGCAGCACGACGGGACAGAATAGGGAGCAGTACTTC.

The gene calls are TRBV18 and TRBJ2-7; no firm D call. Germline values: CDR1 KGHSH, CDR2 LQKENI. This CDR3 spans 15 amino acids. Trimming stripped 2 bases from V and 0 bases from J, with 11 bases between. The CDR3 DNA sequence: TGTGCCAGCTCACCAGTTATCACAGACTCCTACGAGCAGTACTTC. It yields the protein CASSPVITDSYEQYF.

The CDR3 DNA reads as TGCGCCAGCAGCTTGGAATCGTCGGGGGGGCTGAACTACAATGAGCAGTTCTTC. It codes for CASSLESSGGLNYNEQFF. This rearrangement joins TRBV5-1 to TRBJ2-1; 8 nucleotides match TRBD2. With 0 bases clipped from V and 3 bases from J, the junction kept 11 bases outside the gene matches. The CDR3 runs to 18 residues. CDR1 is SGHRS, CDR2 YFSETQ, per germline.

CDR3 nucleotide sequence: TGTGCCAGTCATGCTAGCGGGGTATTGTTGAGGAATGAGCAGTTCTTC. This encodes CASHASGVLLRNEQFF. The genes are TRBV19 and TRBJ2-1; 9 nucleotides align to TRBD2. Losses at the gene ends were 8 bases for V and 7 bases for J; bases not matched to a gene: 15. The V gene's germline CDR1 is LNHDA and CDR2 SQIVND (reference sequence). There are 16 residues in the CDR3.

The chain employs TRBV27 and TRBJ2-7; 7 bases map to TRBD1. The CDR3 spans 14 residues. Germline lookup yields CDR1 MNHEY and CDR2 SMNVEV (reference sequence). V lost 5 bases, J lost 5 bases, and 9 bases stayed unmatched. CDR3 sequence reads: CASSPRQGRNEQYF. DNA of the CDR3: TGTGCCAGCAGTCCGAGACAGGGTAGGAACGAGCAGTACTTC.

The gene calls are TRBV19 and TRBJ2-1; possible D gene TRBD2, 5 bases. V lost 1 base and J 15 bases, leaving 16 bases between the germline ends. The CDR3 runs to 13 residues. The germline CDR1 and CDR2 sequences are LNHDA and SQIVND (reference sequence). The CDR3 spells CASSIALDRGPFF. CDR3 DNA sequence: TGTGCCAGTAGTATAGCCCTGGACCGCGGGCCGTTCTTC.

The chain combines TRBV11-1 with TRBJ1-3; D call uncertain. There are 15 residues in the CDR3. Germline values: CDR1 SGHAT, CDR2 FQDESV (reference sequence). Trimming removed 5 bases at V and 4 bases at J, with 15 bases between. CDR3 sequence reads: CASSPSWKQGNTIYF. Here the CDR3 DNA reads TGTGCCAGCAGCCCTTCATGGAAACAGGGAAACACCATATATTTT. The variable domain in full, completed from reference TRBV11-1 and TRBJ1-3, reads EAEVAQSPRYKITEKSQAVAFWCDPISGHATLYWYRQILGQGPELLVQFQDESVVDDSQLPKDRFSAERLKGVDSTLKIQPAELGDSAMYLCASSPSWKQGNTIYFGEGSWLTVV.

V and J are TRBV19 and TRBJ1-1; D is perhaps TRBD1 (6 bases). The germline V and J ends were trimmed by 6 bases and 3 bases, with 17 bases remaining between them. Germline values: CDR1 LNHDA, CDR2 SQIVND (reference sequence). The CDR3 loop spans 15 amino acids. In DNA, the CDR3 is TGTGCCAGTAGCCTACTGGCGGGGGGCGACACTGAAGCTTTCTTT. This sequence encodes CASSLLAGGDTEAFF. Full variable domain (missing parts from reference TRBV19 and TRBJ1-1): DGGITQSPKYLFRKEGQNVTLSCEQNLNHDAMYWYRQDPGQGLRLIYYSQIVNDFQKGDIAEGYSVSREKKESFPLTVTSAQKNPTAFYLCASSLLAGGDTEAFFGQGTRLTVV.

The J gene is TRBJ1-2, the V gene TRBV12-5, with 8 bases fitting TRBD1. Looked up from germline, CDR1 is LGHNT and CDR2 is FRNRAP. CDR3 length: 14 amino acids. V trimming: 6 bases; J trimming: 7 bases; junction bases outside the gene matches: 10. The CDR3 bases are TGTGCTAGTGGCCCCGGACAGGGCAATGGTGGCTACACCTTC. This sequence encodes CASGPGQGNGGYTF.

J is TRBJ2-1 and V is TRBV7-3, with TRBD2 identical over 8 bases. J lost 8 bases, V lost 5 bases, and 8 bases had no gene match. Germline loops: CDR1 SGHTA, CDR2 FQGTGA. The CDR3 consists of 14 residues. DNA of the CDR3: TGTGCCAGCAGCCCGGGACTAGTTTTCGATGAGCAGTTCTTC. Its translation: CASSPGLVFDEQFF.

V usage is TRBV28 and J usage is TRBJ2-7; the match to TRBD2 covers 7 bases. Germline V gives CDR1 MDHEN, CDR2 SYDVKM. V was pared by 2 bases and J by 0 bases, with 7 bases of the junction left unmatched. The CDR3 is made up of 16 amino acids. The CDR3 reads CASSLRSPSGSYEQYF. The CDR3 coding sequence is TGTGCCAGCAGTTTACGCTCGCCTAGCGGCTCCTACGAGCAGTACTTC.

The chain links TRBV4-1 to TRBJ1-1; a weak D match, TRBD1 (6 bases). V shed 7 bases and J shed 8 bases, with 23 bases lying between them. The germline V gene encodes CDR1 MGHRA and CDR2 YSYEKL. The CDR3 loop spans 15 amino acids. For the CDR3, the DNA is TGCGCCAGCAACAGTGCCTCGGGGGGGCAACGCGAAGCTTTCTTT. Translating it yields CASNSASGGQREAFF.

The rearrangement uses TRBV28 and TRBJ1-1; D is possibly TRBD1 (6 bases). Germline V gene data show CDR1 as MDHEN and CDR2 as SYDVKM. This CDR3 is 12 amino acids long. The ends were cut back, 5 bases at V and 5 bases at J, with 9 bases in the middle. CDR3: CASSLGQTEAFF. CDR3 nucleotides: TGTGCCAGCAGTCTAGGACAGACTGAAGCTTTCTTT.

The V gene is TRBV6-1, the J gene TRBJ2-5; a possible D gene is TRBD2 (6 bases). The CDR3 totals 16 residues. Between the trimmed V and J ends, which lost 4 bases and 5 bases, there was a span of 20 bases. Germline V CDR1 and CDR2: MNHNS, SASEGT. The CDR3, as DNA: TGTGCCAGCAGTGCTCGGGAAGGGGAGGAGTGGGAGACCCAGTACTTC. It encodes CASSAREGEEWETQYF.

This clone was seen just once. The chain combines TRBV2 with TRBJ2-1; TRBD2 aligns across 15 bases. Germline CDR1 is SNHLY and CDR2 is FYNNEI. CDR3 size: 21 residues. Trimming took 0 bases from V and 7 from J; bases not matched to a gene: 16. The CDR3: CASSEALLGLAGGYGGNEQFF. The CDR3 region has the DNA TGTGCCAGCAGTGAAGCGCTTCTGGGACTAGCGGGGGGTTATGGAGGGAATGAGCAGTTCTTC.